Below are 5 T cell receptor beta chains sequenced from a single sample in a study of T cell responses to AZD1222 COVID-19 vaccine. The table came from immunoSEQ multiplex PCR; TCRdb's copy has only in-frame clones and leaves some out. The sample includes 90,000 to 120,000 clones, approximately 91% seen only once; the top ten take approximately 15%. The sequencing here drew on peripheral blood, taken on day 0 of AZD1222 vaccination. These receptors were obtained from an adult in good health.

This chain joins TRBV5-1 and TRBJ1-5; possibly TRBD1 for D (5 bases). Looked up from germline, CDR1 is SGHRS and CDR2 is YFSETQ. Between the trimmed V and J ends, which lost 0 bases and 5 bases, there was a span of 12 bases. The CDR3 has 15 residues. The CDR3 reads CASSLGTHRDQPQHF. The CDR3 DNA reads TGCGCCAGCAGCTTGGGGACACATCGGGATCAGCCCCAGCATTTT.

In DNA form, the CDR3 reads TGTGCCAGCAGTCCCCGGACGGGGCTTACGCAGTATTTT. This translates into CASSPRTGLTQYF. V usage is TRBV6-5 and J usage is TRBJ2-3; D is tentatively TRBD1 or TRBD2 (5 bases each). V was cut by 5 bases and J by 8 bases, with 14 bases left in between. Germline-derived CDR1 and CDR2 are MNHEY and SVGAGI. The CDR3 totals 13 residues.

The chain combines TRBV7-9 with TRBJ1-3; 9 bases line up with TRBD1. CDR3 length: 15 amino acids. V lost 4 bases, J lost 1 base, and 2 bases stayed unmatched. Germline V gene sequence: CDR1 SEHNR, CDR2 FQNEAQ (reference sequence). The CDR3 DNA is TGTGCCAGCAGCTGGGGACAGGGATCTGGAAACACCATATATTTT. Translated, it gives CASSWGQGSGNTIYF.

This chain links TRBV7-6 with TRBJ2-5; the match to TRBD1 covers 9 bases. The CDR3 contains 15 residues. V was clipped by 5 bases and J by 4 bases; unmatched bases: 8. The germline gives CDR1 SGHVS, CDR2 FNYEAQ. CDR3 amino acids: CASSLGTGLRETQYF. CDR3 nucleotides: TGTGCCAGCAGCCTTGGGACAGGGCTACGAGAGACCCAGTACTTC. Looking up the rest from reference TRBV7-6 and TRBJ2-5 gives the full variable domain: GAGVSQSPRYKVTKRGQDVALRCDPISGHVSLYWYRQALGQGPEFLTYFNYEAQQDKSGLPNDRFSAERPEGSISTLTIQRTEQRDSAMYRCASSLGTGLRETQYFGPGTRLLVL.

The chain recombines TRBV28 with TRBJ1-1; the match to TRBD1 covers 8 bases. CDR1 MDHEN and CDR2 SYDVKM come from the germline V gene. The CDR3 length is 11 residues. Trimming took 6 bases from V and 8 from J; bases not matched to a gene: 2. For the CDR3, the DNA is TGTGCCAGCAGCTACAGGGGGGAAGCTTTCTTT. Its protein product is CASSYRGEAFF.